Each of the 27 T cell receptor beta chains below was sequenced from the same sample in a study. TCRdb reprocessed the RT-PCR reads via MiXCR and lists one record per CDR3 protein. The data show hundreds of thousands of distinct CDR3 sequences, approximately 15% seen once. Input material: memory CD4+ T cells from blood. The receptors shown here come from a female donor in good health, serving as a healthy control.

This clonotype was observed a handful of times. V gene TRBV11-2 combines with J gene TRBJ2-7; a possible D gene is TRBD1 (5 bases). With 0 bases removed from V and 4 bases from J, the gap between germline ends came to 10 bases. Germline CDR1 is SGHAT and CDR2 is FQNNGV. The CDR3 contains 14 residues. The CDR3 DNA is TGTGCCAGCAGCTTAGACCCAGGGCGGTACGAGCAGTACTTC. Its translation: CASSLDPGRYEQYF.

The gene calls are TRBV25-1 and TRBJ1-6, with D hard to call. Germline V gene data show CDR1 as MGHDK and CDR2 as SYGVNS. Between the trimmed V and J ends, which lost 0 bases and 13 bases, there was a span of 13 bases. The CDR3 contains 14 residues. CDR3 region: CASSEYGPGIPLHF. CDR3 coding DNA: TGTGCCAGCAGTGAATACGGCCCCGGGATCCCCCTCCACTTT.

This clonotype was detected a few times. V usage is TRBV10-3 and J usage is TRBJ2-6; TRBD1 matches at 7 bases. The V and J ends lost 8 bases and 4 bases, in that order; junction bases with no gene match: 5. The CDR3 is 14 amino acids. Germline V gene data show CDR1 as ENHRY and CDR2 as SYGVKD. The CDR3 loop is CAIADRAGANVLTF. The CDR3 DNA sequence: TGTGCCATCGCTGACAGGGCGGGGGCCAACGTCCTGACTTTC.

The chain recombines TRBV5-1 with TRBJ1-2; 9 bases map to TRBD1. The J segment lost 8 bases and the V segment lost 4 bases, leaving 9 bases of the junction unmatched. Per germline, CDR1 SGHRS and CDR2 YFSETQ. The CDR3 is 14 residues long. The CDR3: CASSPGTGYWGYTF. CDR3 bases: TGCGCCAGCAGCCCCGGGACAGGGTATTGGGGCTACACCTTC. Complete variable domain (other parts from reference TRBV5-1 and TRBJ1-2): KAGVTQTPRYLIKTRGQQVTLSCSPISGHRSVSWYQQTPGQGLQFLFEYFSETQRNKGNFPGRFSGRQFSNSRSEMNVSTLELGDSALYLCASSPGTGYWGYTFGSGTRLTVV.

This clonotype was counted a few times. The chain employs TRBV4-2 and TRBJ1-3; D may be TRBD1 (6 bases). The germline V gene encodes CDR1 LGHNA and CDR2 YNFKEQ. This CDR3 is built from 16 residues. The V and J ends lost 3 bases and 3 bases respectively, with 15 bases between them. CDR3 nucleotides: TGTGCCAGCAGCCAGGCGAAAGGGGGGCATGGAAACACCATATATTTT. Translating gives CASSQAKGGHGNTIYF.

This clonotype has a count of ten or more. V and J are TRBV29-1 and TRBJ1-5, with D unclear. The germline gives CDR1 SQVTM, CDR2 ANQGSEA. The CDR3 has 13 amino acids. V lost 4 bases, J lost 5 bases, and 12 bases lay in between. The CDR3 is CSVVGSGHQPQHF. CDR3 in DNA: TGCAGCGTTGTGGGTAGCGGTCATCAGCCCCAGCATTTT.

This clonotype has more than one count but fewer than ten. CDR3 protein: CASSLGLSGSPYNEQFF. Written as DNA, the CDR3 is TGTGCCAGCAGCTTGGGTCTTAGCGGGAGCCCCTACAATGAGCAGTTCTTC. J is TRBJ2-1 and V is TRBV5-4; 9 bases fit TRBD2. CDR1 is SGHNT and CDR2 is YYREEE in the germline V gene (reference sequence). The CDR3 loop spans 17 amino acids. The V gene end was trimmed by 0 bases and the J gene end by 2 bases; junction bases not matched to a gene: 6.

A few counts support this clonotype. The chain combines TRBV29-1 with TRBJ2-3, with TRBD2 matching 8 bases. Germline CDR1 is SQVTM and CDR2 is ANQGSEA. The trim removed 5 bases at V and 4 bases at J, leaving 11 bases unmatched. The CDR3 consists of 15 residues. CDR3 sequence (DNA): TGCAGCGTTCTCGGACTAGCATCAGGCCCAGATACGCAGTATTTT. This encodes CSVLGLASGPDTQYF.

This rearrangement joins TRBV12-3 or TRBV12-4 to TRBJ2-3; D gene unclear. The CDR3 spans 12 residues. The V end lost 6 bases, the J end lost 6 bases, and 10 bases lay between the germline ends. The CDR3 coding sequence is TGTGCCAGCAGGAGGCCCCCGGATACGCAGTATTTT. This translates into CASRRPPDTQYF.

This clonotype was picked up a small number of times. The gene calls are TRBV28 and TRBJ2-5, with no clear D. V lost 3 bases to trimming and J lost 6 bases, with 5 bases between them. CDR1 and CDR2 (germline): MDHEN, SYDVKM. The CDR3 has 11 amino acids. The CDR3 sequence: CASSFSQTQYF. CDR3 nucleotide sequence: TGTGCCAGCAGTTTTAGCCAGACCCAGTACTTC.

CDR3 sequence reads: CASSQRPHGYTF. CDR3 DNA: TGTGCCAGCAGCCAACGACCCCATGGCTACACCTTC. The rearrangement joins TRBV6-5 to TRBJ1-2; D not resolved. CDR1 and CDR2 from the germline V gene are MNHEY and SVGAGI. The CDR3 has 12 amino acids. V dropped 6 bases and J dropped 6 bases, with 11 bases sitting between them.

This clonotype has only a few counts. CDR3 coding DNA: TGCAGCGTTGAAGAAAACACTGAAGCTTTCTTT. It encodes CSVEENTEAFF. The chain has TRBV29-1 and TRBJ1-1; no reliable D call. CDR3 length: 11 amino acids. CDR1 is SQVTM, CDR2 ANQGSEA, per germline. Trimming pared 0 bases from V and 2 bases from J, leaving 1 base between.

This clonotype appeared a few times. This sequence joins TRBV5-1 and TRBJ1-2, with D tentatively TRBD1 (6 bases). V was pared by 2 bases and J by 3 bases, with 23 bases between. Germline V gives CDR1 SGHRS, CDR2 YFSETQ. The CDR3 sequence is 18 residues long. CDR3 region: CASSLRGGVTVADYGYTF. The CDR3 DNA follows: TGCGCCAGCAGCTTAAGAGGGGGTGTTACGGTTGCGGACTATGGCTACACCTTC.

This clonotype was seen only a few times. The chain carries TRBV7-8 and TRBJ2-5; D call uncertain. The CDR3 is 14 amino acids. Germline V CDR1 and CDR2: SGHVS, FQNEAQ. V shed 5 bases and J shed 5 bases, with 15 bases lying between them. CDR3 bases: TGTGCCAGCAGCCTAGAACAAGTTCCGGAGACCCAGTACTTC. The encoded protein is CASSLEQVPETQYF.

The chain recombines TRBV28 with TRBJ2-1, with TRBD2 matching over 12 bases. This CDR3 spans 16 amino acids. Germline CDR1 is MDHEN and CDR2 is SYDVKM. The trim removed 6 bases at V and 4 bases at J, leaving 7 bases unmatched. The CDR3 DNA is TGTGCCAGCAGGGAGTGGACTAGCGGGACTTACAATGAGCAGTTCTTC. Protein: CASREWTSGTYNEQFF.

The chain uses TRBV11-2 and TRBJ2-7; TRBD2 is a possible D gene (6 bases). V lost 5 bases and J lost 6, with 17 bases in between. Germline lookup yields CDR1 SGHAT and CDR2 FQNNGV. This CDR3 spans 14 amino acids. In nucleotides, the CDR3 is TGTGCCAGCAGCCCCGGGACTGTTGGTCTCGAGCAGTACTTC. Amino acid sequence: CASSPGTVGLEQYF. The full variable domain, in which reference TRBV11-2 and TRBJ2-7 provide the parts outside the CDR3, is EAGVAQSPRYKIIEKRQSVAFWCNPISGHATLYWYQQILGQGPKLLIQFQNNGVVDDSQLPKDRFSAERLKGVDSTLKIQPAKLEDSAVYLCASSPGTVGLEQYFGPGTRLTVT.

This clonotype was detected many times. The chain joins TRBV7-6 to TRBJ1-6; a possible D gene is TRBD1 (6 bases). There are 15 residues in the CDR3. CDR1 and CDR2 (germline): SGHVS, FNYEAQ. Trimming pared 5 bases from V and 7 bases from J, leaving 15 bases between. CDR3 DNA: TGTGCCAGCAGCCGAGGGGGGGTCGACAATTCACCCCTCCACTTT. It codes for CASSRGGVDNSPLHF.

The chain joins TRBV5-1 to TRBJ1-1; 9 nucleotides line up with TRBD1. This CDR3 region has 14 residues. The V gene end was trimmed by 3 bases and the J gene end by 7 bases; junction bases not matched to a gene: 7. Germline-derived CDR1 and CDR2 are SGHRS and YFSETQ. The CDR3 DNA sequence: TGCGCCAGCAGCTCTGGACAGGGGAAGGGTGAAGCTTTCTTT. Protein sequence: CASSSGQGKGEAFF. The variable domain in full, with the rest retrieved from reference TRBV5-1 and TRBJ1-1, is KAGVTQTPRYLIKTRGQQVTLSCSPISGHRSVSWYQQTPGQGLQFLFEYFSETQRNKGNFPGRFSGRQFSNSRSEMNVSTLELGDSALYLCASSSGQGKGEAFFGQGTRLTVV.

This clonotype was detected ten times or more. The CDR3 spells CASSPTPGEGTDTQYF. CDR3 nucleotides: TGTGCCAGCAGTCCTACCCCGGGGGAGGGCACAGATACGCAGTATTTT. The chain couples TRBV12-3 or TRBV12-4 to TRBJ2-3; maybe TRBD2 (6 bases). This CDR3 region has 16 residues. V lost 5 bases, J lost 1 base, and 16 bases lay in between.

Concerning this clonotype: A single base separates this from a much larger clone, so it may be a read error. The J gene is TRBJ2-7, the V gene TRBV20-1, with D hard to call. Trimming took off 3 bases at V and 1 base at J, with 7 bases between the two ends. CDR3 size: 12 residues. Per germline, CDR1 DFQATT and CDR2 SNEGSKA (reference sequence). The CDR3 here is CSASDGSYEQYF. The DNA for the CDR3 is TGCAGTGCTAGCGACGGGTCCTACGAGCAGTACTTC.

This clonotype has a count of ten or more. Its ends do not fully match the called genes, so a read error is possible. The V and J genes are TRBV5-1 and TRBJ2-3, with 7 bases lining up with TRBD1. The germline gives CDR1 SGHRS, CDR2 YFSETQ. The CDR3 extends over 15 amino acids. The DNA of the CDR3 is TGTGCCAGCAGTTTAGCGACAGGGAGCACAGATACGCAGTATTTT. Encoded protein: CASSLATGSTDTQYF. The full variable domain, completed using reference TRBV5-1 and TRBJ2-3, is KAGVTQTPRYLIKTRGQQVTLSCSPISGHRSVSWYQQTPGQGLQFLFEYFSETQRNKGNFPGRFSGRQFSNSRSEMNVSTLELGDSALYLCASSLATGSTDTQYFGPGTRLTVL.

This chain connects TRBV19 to TRBJ2-1; D not certain. The CDR3 consists of 15 residues. V lost 5 bases and J lost 0, with 11 bases in between. Germline V gene data show CDR1 as LNHDA and CDR2 as SQIVND (reference sequence). Written as DNA, the CDR3 is TGTGCCAGTAGTGGACGGAGAAGCTCCTACAATGAGCAGTTCTTC. It yields the protein CASSGRRSSYNEQFF.

The chain has TRBV20-1 and TRBJ2-7, with 10 nucleotides matching TRBD1. The J segment lost 5 bases and the V segment lost 5 bases, leaving 9 bases of the junction unmatched. This CDR3 spans 14 amino acids. Germline lookup yields CDR1 DFQATT and CDR2 SNEGSKA (reference sequence). This chain's CDR3 is CSAFQPGQGNEQYF. As DNA, the CDR3 is TGCAGTGCTTTTCAACCGGGACAGGGGAACGAGCAGTACTTC.

This clonotype has only a few counts. J is TRBJ1-5 and V is TRBV19, with TRBD1 matching 12 bases. Germline V CDR1 and CDR2: LNHDA, SQIVND (reference sequence). Losses at the gene ends were 4 bases for V and 6 bases for J; bases not matched to a gene: 7. CDR3 length: 16 amino acids. Here the CDR3 reads CASSTGTGGAGQPQHF. The CDR3 DNA reads as TGTGCCAGTAGTACTGGGACAGGGGGCGCGGGTCAGCCCCAGCATTTT. Complete variable domain (other parts from reference TRBV19 and TRBJ1-5): DGGITQSPKYLFRKEGQNVTLSCEQNLNHDAMYWYRQDPGQGLRLIYYSQIVNDFQKGDIAEGYSVSREKKESFPLTVTSAQKNPTAFYLCASSTGTGGAGQPQHFGDGTRLSIL.

The table lists this clonotype with many counts. This chain joins TRBV6-5 and TRBJ1-5; 7 positions agree with TRBD1. This CDR3 region has 13 residues. J lost 9 bases, V lost 6 bases, and 8 bases had no gene match. Germline V gene lookup returns CDR1 MNHEY and CDR2 SVGAGI. Here the CDR3 reads CASSTPTGMPQHF. As DNA, the CDR3 is TGTGCCAGCAGCACACCGACAGGGATGCCCCAGCATTTT.

The table lists this clonotype with many counts. The rearrangement joins TRBV20-1 to TRBJ2-3; TRBD2 aligns across 8 bases. The CDR3 is made up of 14 amino acids. V lost 5 bases to trimming and J lost 5 bases; unmatched junction nucleotides: 9. Germline CDR1 reads DFQATT; CDR2 reads SNEGSKA (reference sequence). CDR3 region: CSAPTAGVEDTQYF. CDR3 sequence (DNA): TGCAGTGCTCCTACAGCGGGAGTTGAAGATACGCAGTATTTT.

This clonotype appeared a few times. This chain uses TRBV7-9 with TRBJ2-1, with 8 bases lining up with TRBD2. Germline-derived CDR1 and CDR2 are SEHNR and FQNEAQ (reference sequence). CDR3 length: 17 residues. V lost 1 base, J lost 1 base, and 6 bases stayed unmatched. This CDR3 is CASSLDRGGSSYNEQFF. CDR3 nucleotides: TGTGCCAGCAGCTTAGACCGCGGGGGGTCTTCCTACAATGAGCAGTTCTTC.